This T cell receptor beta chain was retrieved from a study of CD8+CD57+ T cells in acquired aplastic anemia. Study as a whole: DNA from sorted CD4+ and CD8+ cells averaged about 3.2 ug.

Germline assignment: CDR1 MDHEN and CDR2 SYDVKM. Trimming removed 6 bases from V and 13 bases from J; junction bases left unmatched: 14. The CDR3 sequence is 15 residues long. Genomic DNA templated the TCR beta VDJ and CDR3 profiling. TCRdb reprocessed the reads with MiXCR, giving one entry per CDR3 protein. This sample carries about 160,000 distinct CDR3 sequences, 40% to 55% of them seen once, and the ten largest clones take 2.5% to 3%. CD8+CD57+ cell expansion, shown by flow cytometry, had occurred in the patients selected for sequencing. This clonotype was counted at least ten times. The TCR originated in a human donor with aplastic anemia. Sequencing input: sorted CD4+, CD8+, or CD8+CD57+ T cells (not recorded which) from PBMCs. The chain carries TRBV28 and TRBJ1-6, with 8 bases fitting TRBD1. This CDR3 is CASRGGQGDPGPLHF. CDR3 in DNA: TGTGCCAGCAGGGGTGGACAGGGCGACCCGGGGCCCCTCCACTTT.